Listed below are T cell receptor beta chains from one sample, sequenced in a study of T cells in Graves' hyperthyroidism and ophthalmopathy. TCRdb reprocessed the multiplex PCR reads via MiXCR and lists one record per CDR3 protein. Of fewer than 850,000 distinct CDR3 sequences listed, roughly 17% are singletons. The sample was blood. These receptors were collected from a man in his fifties or sixties with Graves' hyperthyroidism. Both conserved end residues are part of each CDR3. The D gene is left open where the match is weak. Where a row states a size, it is once, few, many or the class of an expanded clone; other rows omit it.

clone size	V gene	D gene	J gene	CDR3 DNA	CDR3 protein
NA	TRBV6-1	TRBD1	TRBJ1-2	TGTGCCAGCAGCCGAACTACCGGGACAGCTAACTATGGCTACACCTTC	CASSRTTGTANYGYTF
many	TRBV11-1	NA	TRBJ2-2	TGTGCCAGCAGCCCATTACAGGGAATCGGGGAGCTGTTTTTT	CASSPLQGIGELFF
NA	TRBV7-9	TRBD1	TRBJ2-2	TGTGCCAGCACAGGGGGAAACACCGGGGAGCTGTTTTTT	CASTGGNTGELFF
many	TRBV28	NA	TRBJ1-2	TGTGCCAGCACCCCAAACCGAGGGGGGGCCAGTGGCTACACCTTC	CASTPNRGGASGYTF
many	TRBV5-8	NA	TRBJ2-6	TGTGCCAGCAGCTTGGTCGGCGACTCTGAGGCCAACGTCCTGACTTTC	CASSLVGDSEANVLTF
NA	TRBV6-5	TRBD1	TRBJ2-3	TGTGCCAGCAGTTGGACAGGGGTTATACCAGATACGCAGTATTTT	CASSWTGVIPDTQYF
many	TRBV7-8	NA	TRBJ2-3	TGTGCCAGCAGCTTCGGCCGCCGCGCAGATACGCAGTATTTT	CASSFGRRADTQYF
many	TRBV12-3/TRBV12-4	NA	TRBJ1-3	TGTGCCAGCAGTCCGGGCAGAGTCCGCGGAAACACCATATATTTT	CASSPGRVRGNTIYF
many	TRBV5-1	NA	TRBJ2-1	TGCGCCAGCAGGCCCCCTGGGGAAGCCTCCTACAATGAGCAGTTCTTC	CASRPPGEASYNEQFF
NA	TRBV30	NA	TRBJ2-6	TGTGCCTGGACAAGTGGGGCCAACGTCCTGACTTTC	CAWTSGANVLTF
once	TRBV6-2/TRBV6-3	NA	TRBJ2-5	TGTGCCAGCAGCCGAGGATGGGGGTGGGAGACCCAGTACTTC	CASSRGWGWETQYF
NA	TRBV9	NA	TRBJ1-2	TGTGCCAGCACCCTCTATGGCTACACCTTC	CASTLYGYTF
few	TRBV7-9	TRBD2	TRBJ2-5	TGTGCCAGCAGCTTAGACCCGCGGGGGATACAAGAGACCCAGTACTTC	CASSLDPRGIQETQYF
many	TRBV25-1	TRBD2	TRBJ2-2	TGTGCCAGCAGTGAACCGGGACTAGCAGCGAACACCGGGGAGCTGTTTTTT	CASSEPGLAANTGELFF
NA	TRBV6-4	TRBD1	TRBJ1-4	TGTGCCAGCAGTGAAGGACAGGGGATAAGAGAACCCTACTACCCCAGTGAAAAACTGTTTTTT	CASSEGQGIREPYYPSEKLFF
NA	TRBV28	NA	TRBJ2-3	TGTGCCAGCGGGACAAGAATCACAGATACGCAGTATTTT	CASGTRITDTQYF
many	TRBV30	NA	TRBJ1-2	TGTGCCTGGAGGTCACAGTCGGAAGGCTACACCTTC	CAWRSQSEGYTF
NA	TRBV10-2	NA	TRBJ1-5	TGCGCCACATCAACAGGGCCCTACAATCAGCCCCAGCATTTT	CATSTGPYNQPQHF
NA	TRBV2	NA	TRBJ2-5	TGTGCCAGCAGTCCCCCGGGGGTGGTAGAGACCCAGTACTTC	CASSPPGVVETQYF
NA	TRBV29-1	NA	TRBJ1-2	TGCAGCGTTGAAGGCAGGGTGGGCTATGGCTACACCTTC	CSVEGRVGYGYTF
few	TRBV19	TRBD2	TRBJ2-6	TGTGCCAGTAGTTCCGGGACTAGCATAATTATCTCTGGGGCCAACGTCCTGACTTTC	CASSSGTSIIISGANVLTF
few	TRBV2	TRBD2	TRBJ2-1	TGTGCCAGCAGTGATAGCGGGAGATTAAATGAGCAGTTCTTC	CASSDSGRLNEQFF
NA	TRBV20-1	NA	TRBJ2-4	TGCAGTGCCCCGGACCAGCTAGCCAAAAACATTCAGTACTTC	CSAPDQLAKNIQYF
NA	TRBV2	NA	TRBJ2-7	TGTGCCAGCTCAGCCGAGTACTACGAGCAGTACTTC	CASSAEYYEQYF
many	TRBV20-1	TRBD1	TRBJ2-1	TGCAGTGCTATAGGACAGGGGGCGAATGAGCAGTTCTTC	CSAIGQGANEQFF
NA	TRBV5-5	NA	TRBJ1-1	TGTGCCAGCAGCTTGGTTCCAGGGAGCACTGAAGCTTTCTTT	CASSLVPGSTEAFF
many	TRBV12-3/TRBV12-4	NA	TRBJ1-1	TGTGCCAGCAGTTTAGCTACAGTTTTGAACACTGAAGCTTTCTTT	CASSLATVLNTEAFF
NA	TRBV11-2	NA	TRBJ1-2	TGTGCCAGCAGCCCGAAAGTAGATCTTAACTATGGCTACACCTTC	CASSPKVDLNYGYTF
many	TRBV7-9	TRBD1	TRBJ2-7	TGTGCCAGCAGCTTAGCGGGACAGGGCGAGCAGTACTTC	CASSLAGQGEQYF
NA	TRBV18	NA	TRBJ2-1	TGTACCAGCTCGGATGCCTACAATGAGCAGTTCTTT	CTSSDAYNEQFF
many	TRBV3-1	TRBD2	TRBJ2-1	TGTGCCAGCAGCCCTACCGGGACTAGCGGTGCCTACAATGAGCAGTTCTTC	CASSPTGTSGAYNEQFF
many	TRBV28	NA	TRBJ1-2	TGTGCCAGCAGATCAACAGTCAACTATGGCTACACCTTC	CASRSTVNYGYTF
many	TRBV6-1	NA	TRBJ1-1	TGTGCCAGCAGTAAGGGGGGAACGGTGGACACTGAAGCTTTCTTT	CASSKGGTVDTEAFF
few	TRBV29-1	TRBD1	TRBJ2-5	TGCAGCGCAGATGTGGGACAGGGTGAGACCCAGTACTTC	CSADVGQGETQYF
many	TRBV2	TRBD1	TRBJ1-2	TGTGCCAGCAGTGAAATGATTCAGGGGGCGGCTAACTATGGCTACACCTTC	CASSEMIQGAANYGYTF
NA	TRBV20-1	NA	TRBJ2-7	TGCAGTGCTCCTCTCTACGAGCAGTACTTC	CSAPLYEQYF
NA	TRBV7-3	NA	TRBJ2-6	TGTGCCAGCAGCTTAGGCCACATAGGTTACGGGGCCAACGTCCTGACTTTC	CASSLGHIGYGANVLTF
many	TRBV10-1	TRBD2	TRBJ2-1	TGCGCCAGCAGTGAGTGGGGAGTAGCGGGATACCGTACGGGGATTGAGCAGTTCTTC	CASSEWGVAGYRTGIEQFF
few	TRBV15	NA	TRBJ1-2	TGTGCCACCGAAAACAGGGACCGCTATGGCTACACCTTC	CATENRDRYGYTF
NA	TRBV27	NA	TRBJ2-4	TGTGCCAGCAGACCGCTGAACCGGGACATTCAGTACTTC	CASRPLNRDIQYF
NA	TRBV7-3	TRBD2	TRBJ2-1	TGTGCCAGCAGCTTTAAGCGGGAGGGCTACAATGAGCAGTTCTTC	CASSFKREGYNEQFF
few	TRBV6-5	NA	TRBJ2-7	TGTGCCAGCAGTTACTCGAGTAACTTGGGGGCCTACGAGCAGTACTTC	CASSYSSNLGAYEQYF
many	TRBV7-2	TRBD1	TRBJ1-5	TGTGCCAGCAGCTTAGGTAGTACAGGGGCGTATAGCAATCAGCCCCAGCATTTT	CASSLGSTGAYSNQPQHF
many	TRBV11-2	TRBD1	TRBJ1-2	TGTGCCAGCAGCCAGATCAGGGGGCGCACCCATGGCTACACCTTC	CASSQIRGRTHGYTF
many	TRBV30	NA	TRBJ2-7	TGTGCCTGGAGTGGACTGGATCCCTACGAGCAGTACTTC	CAWSGLDPYEQYF
NA	TRBV3-1	NA	TRBJ1-1	TGTGCCAGCAGCCAAGATTACGGGTCCAACACTGAAGCTTTCTTT	CASSQDYGSNTEAFF
few	TRBV20-1	NA	TRBJ1-1	TGCAGGGGGGGGGGGGGGGGGAGCACTGAAGCTTTCTTT	CRGGGGGSTEAFF
NA	TRBV24-1	NA	TRBJ1-2	TGTGCCACCAGTGATTCCGTCCGCTCCTATGGCTACACCTTC	CATSDSVRSYGYTF
many	TRBV12-3/TRBV12-4	NA	TRBJ2-7	TGTGCCAGCAGTTTTCCCGGCGTAAGGGAGCAGTACTTC	CASSFPGVREQYF
many	TRBV13	NA	TRBJ2-1	TGTGCCAGCAGCTCCTCCTCTTATGATAGGGGAGGTGAGCAGTTCTTC	CASSSSSYDRGGEQFF
many	TRBV27	TRBD1	TRBJ1-2	TGTGCCAGCAGTTTATCGTTAGACCGAAGACAGGGGGCGCCTGGCTACACCTTC	CASSLSLDRRQGAPGYTF
many	TRBV6-2/TRBV6-3	NA	TRBJ1-1	TGTGCCAGCAGTCGGACAATGAACACTGAAGCTTTCTTT	CASSRTMNTEAFF